This T cell receptor (beta chain) was identified during a study of blood T cells in healthy people across ages. Regarding the study as a whole: Possibly confounding the expanded clonotype changes was the fact that donor CMV status was unknown. Versus aged donors, long-lived donors had higher diversity and more naive CD4+ cells.

CDR3 length: 15 amino acids. The germline V gene has CDR1 KGHSH and CDR2 LQKENI. J was trimmed by 11 bases and V by 3 bases; bases with no gene match: 15. Alongside a J-beta primer mix, a sample-barcoded 5' primer served in a second PCR lasting about 6 to 12 cycles. Each CDR3 protein gets one entry after TCRdb re-called the 5' RACE reads with MiXCR. The sample yields hundreds of thousands of distinct CDR3 sequences, around 48% seen once. This clonotype is a singleton in its sample. Its antigen is unidentified. The chain has TRBV18 and TRBJ2-5; 7 bases line up with TRBD2. Sequences were obtained from blood. This receptor was obtained from a woman aged 55-69 years in good health. CDR3 sequence reads: CASSPGAGLVNEQYF. DNA of the CDR3: TGTGCCAGCTCACCGGGAGCGGGACTGGTCAATGAGCAGTACTTC.